This T cell receptor beta chain stems from a study of T cell changes during pregnancy in multiple sclerosis. The protocol was immunoSEQ multiplex PCR, while the TCRdb copy is restricted to in-frame clones and leaves out a portion. The sample includes over 60,000 clones, roughly 89% of them seen just once. V gave up 7 bases and J gave up 5 bases; unmatched junction bases: 11. This CDR3 has 15 residues. Germline-derived CDR1 and CDR2 are MDHEN and SYDVKM. The chain combines TRBV28 with TRBJ2-7; 10 nucleotides align to TRBD2. The source is a female donor in good health, enrolled as a control in a pregnancy study. The input for sequencing was peripheral blood, taken in the third trimester of pregnancy. The CDR3 region is CASTLNSGRTHEQYF. As DNA, the CDR3 is TGTGCCAGCACCCTGAATAGCGGGAGGACCCACGAGCAGTACTTC.